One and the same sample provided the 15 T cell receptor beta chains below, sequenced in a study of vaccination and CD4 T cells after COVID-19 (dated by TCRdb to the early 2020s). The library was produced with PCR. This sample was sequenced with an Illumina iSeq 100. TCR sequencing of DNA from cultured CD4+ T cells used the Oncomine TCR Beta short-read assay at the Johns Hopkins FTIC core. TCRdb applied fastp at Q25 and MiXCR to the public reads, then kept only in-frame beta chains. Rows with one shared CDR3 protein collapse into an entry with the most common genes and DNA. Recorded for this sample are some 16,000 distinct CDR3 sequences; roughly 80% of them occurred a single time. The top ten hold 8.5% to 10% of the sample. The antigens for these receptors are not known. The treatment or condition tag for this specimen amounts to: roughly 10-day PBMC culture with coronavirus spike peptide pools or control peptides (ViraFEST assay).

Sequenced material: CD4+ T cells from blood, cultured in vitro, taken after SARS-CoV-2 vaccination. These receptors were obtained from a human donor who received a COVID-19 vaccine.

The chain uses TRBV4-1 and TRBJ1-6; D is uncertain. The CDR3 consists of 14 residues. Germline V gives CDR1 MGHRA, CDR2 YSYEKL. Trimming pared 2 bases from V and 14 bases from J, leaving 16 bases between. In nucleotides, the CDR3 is TGCGCCAGCAGCCAACCGGCGATCCTGTCTGCCCTCCACTTT. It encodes CASSQPAILSALHF.

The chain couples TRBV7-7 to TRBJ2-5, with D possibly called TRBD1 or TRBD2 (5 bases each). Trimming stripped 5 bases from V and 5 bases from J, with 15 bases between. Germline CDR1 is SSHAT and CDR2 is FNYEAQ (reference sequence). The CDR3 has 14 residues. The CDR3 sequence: CASSPGPRRETQYF. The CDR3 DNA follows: TGTGCCAGCAGCCCGGGACCTCGAAGGGAGACCCAGTACTTC.

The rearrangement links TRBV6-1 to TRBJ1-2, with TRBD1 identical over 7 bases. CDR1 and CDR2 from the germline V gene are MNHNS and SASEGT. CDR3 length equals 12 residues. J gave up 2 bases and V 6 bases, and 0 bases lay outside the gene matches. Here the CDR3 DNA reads TGTGCCAGCAGGACAGGGAACTATGGCTACACCTTC. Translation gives CASRTGNYGYTF.

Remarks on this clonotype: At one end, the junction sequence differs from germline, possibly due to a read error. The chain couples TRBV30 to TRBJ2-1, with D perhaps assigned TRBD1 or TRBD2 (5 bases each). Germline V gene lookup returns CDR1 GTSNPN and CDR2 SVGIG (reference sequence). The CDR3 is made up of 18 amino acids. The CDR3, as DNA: TGTGCCTGGAGTCCAAGGGGAGAACGGCCAAGCTCCTACAGTGAGCAGTTCTTC. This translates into CAWSPRGERPSSYSEQFF.

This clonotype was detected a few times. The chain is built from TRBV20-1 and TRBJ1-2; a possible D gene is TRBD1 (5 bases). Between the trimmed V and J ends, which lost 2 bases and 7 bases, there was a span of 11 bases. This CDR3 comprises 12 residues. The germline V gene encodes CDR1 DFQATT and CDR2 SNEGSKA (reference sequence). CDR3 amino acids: CSARMAGSGYTF. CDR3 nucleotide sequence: TGCAGTGCTAGAATGGCAGGGAGTGGCTACACCTTC.

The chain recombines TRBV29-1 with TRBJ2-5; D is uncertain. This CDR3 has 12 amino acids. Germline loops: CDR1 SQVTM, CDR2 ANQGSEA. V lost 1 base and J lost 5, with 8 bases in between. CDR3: CSVEGVYETQYF. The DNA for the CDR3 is TGCAGCGTTGAAGGTGTATACGAGACCCAGTACTTC.

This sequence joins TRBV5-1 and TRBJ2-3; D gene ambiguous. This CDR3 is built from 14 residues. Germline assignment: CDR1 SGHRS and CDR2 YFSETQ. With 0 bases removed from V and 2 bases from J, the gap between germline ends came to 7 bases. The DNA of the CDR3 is TGCGCCAGCAGCTTGGCCAGCAACACAGATACGCAGTATTTT. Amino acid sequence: CASSLASNTDTQYF.

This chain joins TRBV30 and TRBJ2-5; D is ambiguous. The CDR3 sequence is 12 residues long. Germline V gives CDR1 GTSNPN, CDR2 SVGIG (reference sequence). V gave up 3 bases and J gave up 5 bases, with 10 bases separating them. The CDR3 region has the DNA TGTGCCTGGAGGCCAGGCCGGGAGACCCAGTACTTC. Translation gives CAWRPGRETQYF.

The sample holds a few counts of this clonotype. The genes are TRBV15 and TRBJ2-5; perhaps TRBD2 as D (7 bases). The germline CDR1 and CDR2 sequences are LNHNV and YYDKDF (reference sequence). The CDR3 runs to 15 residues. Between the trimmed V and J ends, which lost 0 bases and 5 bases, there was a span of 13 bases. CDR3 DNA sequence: TGTGCCACCAGCAGAGATGGGGGGGCCTCCGAGACCCAGTACTTC. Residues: CATSRDGGASETQYF.

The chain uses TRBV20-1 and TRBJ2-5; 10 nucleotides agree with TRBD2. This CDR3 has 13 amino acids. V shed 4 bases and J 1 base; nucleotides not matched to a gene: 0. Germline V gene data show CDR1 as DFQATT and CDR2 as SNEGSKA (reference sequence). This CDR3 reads CSATSGGQETQYF. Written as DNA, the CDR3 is TGCAGTGCTACTAGCGGGGGCCAAGAGACCCAGTACTTC.

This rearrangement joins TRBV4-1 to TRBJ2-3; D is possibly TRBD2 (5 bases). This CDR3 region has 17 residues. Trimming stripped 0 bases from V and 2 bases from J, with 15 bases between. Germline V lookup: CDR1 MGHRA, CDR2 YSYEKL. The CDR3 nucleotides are TGCGCCAGCAGCCAAGATGTTCCGGGGAGAATCACAGATACGCAGTATTTT. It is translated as CASSQDVPGRITDTQYF.

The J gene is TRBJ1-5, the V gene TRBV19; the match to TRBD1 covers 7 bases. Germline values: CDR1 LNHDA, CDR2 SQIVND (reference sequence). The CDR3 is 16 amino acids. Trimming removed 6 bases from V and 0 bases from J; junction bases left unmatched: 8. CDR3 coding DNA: TGTGCCAGTAGCGGACAGGCGATATATAGCAATCAGCCCCAGCATTTT. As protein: CASSGQAIYSNQPQHF.

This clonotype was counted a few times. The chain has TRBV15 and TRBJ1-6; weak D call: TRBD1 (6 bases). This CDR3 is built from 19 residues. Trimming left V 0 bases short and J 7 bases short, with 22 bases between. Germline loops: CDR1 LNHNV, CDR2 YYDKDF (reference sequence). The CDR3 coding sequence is TGTGCCACCAGCAGAGAAATGGGGAGCAGGGGCGCGGGAAATTCACCCCTCCACTTT. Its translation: CATSREMGSRGAGNSPLHF. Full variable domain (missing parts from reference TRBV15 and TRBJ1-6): DAMVIQNPRYQVTQFGKPVTLSCSQTLNHNVMYWYQQKSSQAPKLLFHYYDKDFNNEADTPDNFQSRRPNTSFCFLDIRSPGLGDTAMYLCATSREMGSRGAGNSPLHFGNGTRLTVT.

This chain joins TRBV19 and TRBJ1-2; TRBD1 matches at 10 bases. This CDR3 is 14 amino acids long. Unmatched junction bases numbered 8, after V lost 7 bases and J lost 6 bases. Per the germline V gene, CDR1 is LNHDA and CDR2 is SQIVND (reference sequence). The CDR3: CASNGGQGRDGYTF. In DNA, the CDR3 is TGTGCCAGTAATGGGGGACAGGGGAGAGATGGCTACACCTTC.

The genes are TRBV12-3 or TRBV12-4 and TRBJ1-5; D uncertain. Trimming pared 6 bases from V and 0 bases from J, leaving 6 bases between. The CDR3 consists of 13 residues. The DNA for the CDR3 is TGTGCCAGCAGACAAGGTAGCAATCAGCCCCAGCATTTT. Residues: CASRQGSNQPQHF.